The 27 T cell receptor beta chains in this list originate from one sample, sequenced in a study of sequential checkpoint blockade in melanoma. Using immunoSEQ multiplex PCR, the repertoire was profiled, and TCRdb retains in-frame clones only, with some absent. The sample has tens of thousands of clones, 84% seen once. Treatment denoted: randomized to nivolumab then ipilimumab (arm A) or the reverse (arm B). Sequenced material: CD8+ T cells sorted from blood (inferred from file names), taken from a patient given nivolumab and ipilimumab in sequence. Receptors were obtained from a human donor with melanoma.

The chain recombines TRBV27 with TRBJ2-1, with D perhaps matching TRBD1 (6 bases). Germline V gene lookup returns CDR1 MNHEY and CDR2 SMNVEV (reference sequence). Trimming pared 3 bases from V and 5 bases from J, leaving 11 bases between. The CDR3 consists of 14 residues. The CDR3 loop reads CASSFPGQNNEQFF. The CDR3 DNA is TGTGCCAGCAGTTTCCCAGGACAGAACAATGAGCAGTTCTTC.

The chain employs TRBV28 and TRBJ1-1; 7 positions match TRBD1. Germline-derived CDR1 and CDR2 are MDHEN and SYDVKM. V was clipped by 11 bases and J by 4 bases; unmatched bases: 7. This CDR3 is built from 12 residues. This chain's CDR3 is CAARGIGTEAFF. DNA of the CDR3: TGTGCCGCCAGGGGGATTGGCACTGAAGCTTTCTTT.

J is TRBJ1-1 and V is TRBV30, with 8 bases identical to TRBD1. The CDR3 consists of 14 residues. CDR1 and CDR2 from the germline V gene are GTSNPN and SVGIG (reference sequence). Trimming removed 2 bases from V and 0 bases from J; junction bases left unmatched: 2. CDR3 bases: TGTGCCTGGAGTCAGGGGGCGCTGAACACTGAAGCTTTCTTT. This sequence encodes CAWSQGALNTEAFF.

This clone was detected only once. The rearrangement links TRBV30 to TRBJ2-7; TRBD2 agrees at 7 bases. The germline V gene has CDR1 GTSNPN and CDR2 SVGIG (reference sequence). V shed 1 base and J 4 bases; nucleotides not matched to a gene: 7. The CDR3 totals 14 residues. In DNA, the CDR3 is TGTGCCTGGAGTGCAGGTCAGGGACTATACGAGCAGTACTTC. Its translation: CAWSAGQGLYEQYF.

The rearrangement joins TRBV9 to TRBJ2-2; 12 positions match TRBD1. This CDR3 region has 16 residues. The V segment lost 3 bases and the J segment 4 bases; nucleotides outside the gene matches: 4. The germline gives CDR1 SGDLS, CDR2 YYNGEE. The CDR3, as DNA: TGTGCCAGCAGCGCGCCGGGACAGGGGGCCACCGGGGAGCTGTTTTTT. Its protein product is CASSAPGQGATGELFF.

This rearrangement joins TRBV19 to TRBJ1-6; TRBD1 matches at 10 bases. CDR1 LNHDA and CDR2 SQIVND come from the germline V gene (reference sequence). Losses at the gene ends were 1 base for V and 7 bases for J; bases not matched to a gene: 1. The CDR3 length is 15 residues. CDR3 region: CASSIGDRGNSPLHF. The DNA for the CDR3 is TGTGCCAGTAGTATAGGGGACAGGGGCAATTCACCCCTCCACTTT.

The chain recombines TRBV27 with TRBJ2-7; 11 nucleotides align to TRBD2. After removal of 2 bases from V and 5 bases from J, the junction contained 11 bases not matched to a gene. The CDR3 is 17 residues long. From germline, CDR1 is MNHEY and CDR2 SMNVEV (reference sequence). The CDR3 DNA reads TGTGCCAGCAGTTTAATCTTCCCTAGCGGGAGGATGGACGAGCAGTACTTC. It specifies CASSLIFPSGRMDEQYF.

The chain has TRBV4-2 and TRBJ2-2, with 9 nucleotides matching TRBD2. With V trimmed by 3 bases and J by 2 bases, 7 bases remained unmatched. This CDR3 comprises 17 residues. Per the germline V gene, CDR1 is LGHNA and CDR2 is YNFKEQ. The CDR3 DNA follows: TGTGCCAGCAGCCACTCGGGACTAGCCACAAACACCGGGGAGCTGTTTTTT. Protein sequence: CASSHSGLATNTGELFF.

This chain uses TRBV27 with TRBJ2-1; possible D gene TRBD2, 5 bases. Per the germline V gene, CDR1 is MNHEY and CDR2 is SMNVEV (reference sequence). The germline V and J ends were trimmed by 3 bases and 7 bases, with 10 bases remaining between them. CDR3 length equals 13 residues. The CDR3 DNA is TGTGCCAGCAGTTTCATGACGGGGAATGAGCAGTTCTTC. Translating it yields CASSFMTGNEQFF.

The genes are TRBV4-1 and TRBJ2-3; 8 bases are shared with TRBD2. With V trimmed by 4 bases and J by 0 bases, 12 bases remained unmatched. This CDR3 comprises 18 residues. Germline lookup yields CDR1 MGHRA and CDR2 YSYEKL. The CDR3 nucleotides are TGCGCCAGCAGCCCCATCGGGTTCGGGGGGGAGAGCACAGATACGCAGTATTTT. Its translation: CASSPIGFGGESTDTQYF.

This chain joins TRBV27 and TRBJ2-1; tentative D call: TRBD2 (5 bases). This CDR3 spans 12 amino acids. Germline V gene data show CDR1 as MNHEY and CDR2 as SMNVEV (reference sequence). The ends were cut back, 4 bases at V and 8 bases at J, with 9 bases in the middle. This chain's CDR3 is CASSSGLHEQFF. The CDR3 DNA sequence: TGTGCCAGCAGTTCGGGATTGCATGAGCAGTTCTTC.

The CDR3 region has the DNA TGTGCCAGCAGCTTAGAACATAAGTATGAGCAGTTCTTC. Protein product: CASSLEHKYEQFF. This chain joins TRBV7-9 and TRBJ2-1; no reliable D call. V lost 1 base, J lost 8 bases, and 9 bases lay in between. This CDR3 is 13 amino acids long. CDR1 and CDR2 from the germline V gene are SEHNR and FQNEAQ (reference sequence).

The chain employs TRBV18 and TRBJ2-7, with 8 positions matching TRBD2. Per the germline V gene, CDR1 is KGHSH and CDR2 is LQKENI. J gave up 0 bases and V 3 bases, and 10 bases lay outside the gene matches. CDR3 length equals 17 residues. The CDR3 sequence: CASSPGGLAGLSYEQYF. For the CDR3, the DNA is TGTGCCAGCTCACCGGGGGGGCTAGCGGGTCTCTCCTACGAGCAGTACTTC.

This clone was detected once. CDR3: CASSLVPGGGDKETQYF. The CDR3, as DNA: TGTGCCAGCAGCTTAGTCCCTGGCGGGGGGGATAAAGAGACCCAGTACTTC. The gene calls are TRBV11-2 and TRBJ2-5; TRBD2 aligns across 9 bases. This CDR3 has 17 amino acids. The germline CDR1 and CDR2 sequences are SGHAT and FQNNGV. The V segment lost 1 base and the J segment 3 bases; nucleotides outside the gene matches: 9.

V and J are TRBV7-7 and TRBJ2-2; the match to TRBD2 covers 14 bases. The CDR3 extends over 15 amino acids. The germline V gene encodes CDR1 SSHAT and CDR2 FNYEAQ (reference sequence). With V trimmed by 5 bases and J by 7 bases, 3 bases remained unmatched. This CDR3 reads CASSGGLAGVGELFF. DNA for the CDR3: TGTGCCAGCAGCGGGGGACTAGCGGGAGTCGGGGAGCTGTTTTTT.

The chain combines TRBV5-6 with TRBJ2-7, with TRBD1 matching 7 bases. The trim removed 3 bases at V and 5 bases at J, leaving 11 bases unmatched. The germline gives CDR1 SGHDT, CDR2 YYEEEE. The CDR3 extends over 15 amino acids. CDR3 loop: CASSSQGDRGHEQYF. CDR3 nucleotides: TGTGCCAGCAGCTCCCAGGGGGATAGGGGCCACGAGCAGTACTTC. Together with reference TRBV5-6 and TRBJ2-7, the CDR3 gives the full variable domain: DAGVTQSPTHLIKTRGQQVTLRCSPKSGHDTVSWYQQALGQGPQFIFQYYEEEERQRGNFPDRFSGHQFPNYSSELNVNALLLGDSALYLCASSSQGDRGHEQYFGPGTRLTVT.

The CDR3, as DNA: TGTGCCAGCTCACCACCCGGACTAGCGGGCACAGATACGCAGTATTTT. Translation gives CASSPPGLAGTDTQYF. The chain links TRBV18 to TRBJ2-3; TRBD2 matches at 10 bases. Germline CDR1 KGHSH, CDR2 LQKENI. The CDR3 length is 16 residues. Trimming at V came to 0 bases and at J to 1 base, leaving 1 base not matched to a gene.

This rearrangement joins TRBV7-9 to TRBJ1-2, with unresolved D. Germline CDR1 reads SEHNR; CDR2 reads FQNEAQ (reference sequence). The CDR3 consists of 14 residues. V was cut by 1 base and J by 6 bases, with 12 bases left in between. The CDR3 reads CASSLDEVPNGYTF. For the CDR3, the DNA is TGTGCCAGCAGCTTAGATGAGGTTCCAAATGGCTACACCTTC. Combining the CDR3 with reference TRBV7-9 and TRBJ1-2 gives the whole variable domain DTGVSQNPRHKITKRGQNVTFRCDPISEHNRLYWYRQTLGQGPEFLTYFQNEAQLEKSRLLSDRFSAERPKGSFSTLEIQRTEQGDSAMYLCASSLDEVPNGYTFGSGTRLTVV.

This sequence joins TRBV6-5 and TRBJ2-7; D perhaps matches TRBD1 (6 bases). Germline V gene data show CDR1 as MNHEY and CDR2 as SVGAGI. This CDR3 contains 14 residues. V was pared by 0 bases and J by 4 bases, with 10 bases between. CDR3 protein: CASSYSPGAYEQYF. The CDR3 DNA reads as TGTGCCAGCAGTTACTCGCCAGGGGCTTACGAGCAGTACTTC.

The J gene is TRBJ2-4, the V gene TRBV13; 7 bases are shared with TRBD2. The germline gives CDR1 PRHDT, CDR2 FYEKMQ (reference sequence). J was trimmed by 0 bases and V by 2 bases; bases with no gene match: 4. The CDR3 length is 16 residues. CDR3 sequence (DNA): TGTGCCAGCAGCTTAAACGCGGGGGTAGCCAAAAACATTCAGTACTTC. It codes for CASSLNAGVAKNIQYF.

The chain is built from TRBV30 and TRBJ1-3; 9 nucleotides align to TRBD1. Germline trimming cut 2 bases from V and 4 bases from J; bases unmatched to any gene: 9. Germline V lookup: CDR1 GTSNPN, CDR2 SVGIG (reference sequence). CDR3 length: 16 residues. The CDR3 DNA sequence: TGTGCCTGGAGTCTTTCACAGGGGGCTTCAGGAAACACCATATATTTT. This encodes CAWSLSQGASGNTIYF.

The chain uses TRBV4-1 and TRBJ2-7, with D unclear. Trimming removed 0 bases at V and 2 bases at J, with 14 bases between. The CDR3 contains 16 residues. Germline loops: CDR1 MGHRA, CDR2 YSYEKL. The CDR3 DNA sequence: TGCGCCAGCAGCCAAGATCTGGCACCTTCCCCCTACGAGCAGTACTTC. It is translated as CASSQDLAPSPYEQYF.

The CDR3 DNA reads as TGTGCCAGCAGTGACCAAAACAATGAGCAGTTCTTC. Translation gives CASSDQNNEQFF. The V gene is TRBV6-4, the J gene TRBJ2-1; no reliable D call. The CDR3 is made up of 12 amino acids. Looked up from germline, CDR1 is MRHNA and CDR2 is SNTAGT. V lost 2 bases, J lost 5 bases, and 4 bases lay in between.

Relative to its sample, this clone is medium-sized (0.01 to 0.1%). The gene calls are TRBV7-9 and TRBJ2-7, with 7 positions matching TRBD2. The CDR3 has 15 amino acids. Germline CDR1 is SEHNR and CDR2 is FQNEAQ (reference sequence). V trimming: 4 bases; J trimming: 4 bases; junction bases outside the gene matches: 10. Here the CDR3 DNA reads TGTGCCAGCAGCTCATCCGGGGGGATCGGGTACGAGCAGTACTTC. Translation gives CASSSSGGIGYEQYF.

The CDR3 DNA follows: TGTGCCAGCAGCACGAACGCCGGGACAGTTGAAGCTTTCTTT. Translation gives CASSTNAGTVEAFF. The chain is built from TRBV7-8 and TRBJ1-1; 7 nucleotides align to TRBD1. The CDR3 extends over 14 amino acids. In germline, CDR1 is SGHVS, CDR2 FQNEAQ. V lost 5 bases and J lost 7; bases outside the gene matches: 10.

The rearrangement uses TRBV7-3 and TRBJ1-1, with TRBD1 identical over 7 bases. V shed 4 bases and J 1 base; nucleotides not matched to a gene: 3. CDR1 is SGHTA and CDR2 is FQGTGA in the germline V gene. This CDR3 contains 14 residues. The CDR3 DNA reads TGTGCCAGCAGCTACGGGACAGCGAACACTGAAGCTTTCTTT. It yields the protein CASSYGTANTEAFF.

The rearrangement uses TRBV9 and TRBJ2-1, with 8 bases identical to TRBD2. The germline V gene encodes CDR1 SGDLS and CDR2 YYNGEE. This CDR3 region has 15 residues. V gave up 4 bases and J gave up 4 bases; unmatched junction bases: 7. The CDR3 loop reads CASSPTGGPYNEQFF. DNA of the CDR3: TGTGCCAGCAGCCCCACGGGAGGGCCTTACAATGAGCAGTTCTTC. The whole variable domain, filled in from reference TRBV9 and TRBJ2-1, reads DSGVTQTPKHLITATGQRVTLRCSPRSGDLSVYWYQQSLDQGLQFLIQYYNGEERAKGNILERFSAQQFPDLHSELNLSSLELGDSALYFCASSPTGGPYNEQFFGPGTRLTVL.